One sample yielded the 24 T cell receptor beta chains listed below, sequenced in a study of shared clonotypes between healthy human individuals (dated by TCRdb to the early 2020s). The protocol used for the library was the immunoSEQ multiplex PCR assay. Not all clones reach the TCRdb copy of this immuneACCESS table, which keeps in-frame sequences only. Checked studies attribute under half of the gap to unresolved V genes and leave the rest unexplained. The sample table shows some 1,100,000 clones, and about 80% are seen once. Of the sample, 0.5% to 0.6% is held by the ten largest clones. Sequencing was carried out using memory CD4+ T cells from PBMCs. The cell subset or site label corresponds to: CD45RA-negative fraction. The receptors were sampled from a man aged 18-30 years in good health. Some clones in this sample may be carry-over from other donors' samples.

This clone was seen only once. This sequence joins TRBV28 and TRBJ2-5; D might be TRBD1 or TRBD2, each matching 5 bases. Germline CDR1 and CDR2: MDHEN and SYDVKM. The CDR3 runs 18 residues. The germline V and J ends were trimmed by 5 bases and 5 bases, with 27 bases remaining between them. The CDR3 reads CASSAPRDAKHLGETQYF. CDR3 nucleotides: TGTGCCAGCAGTGCCCCCCGGGACGCGAAGCATCTGGGGGAGACCCAGTACTTC.

This sequence joins TRBV7-6 and TRBJ2-2; D gene ambiguous. The CDR3 has 13 residues. Germline V gene data show CDR1 as SGHVS and CDR2 as FNYEAQ. V lost 6 bases and J lost 5, with 10 bases in between. The chain's CDR3 is CASSRSQTGELFF. CDR3 nucleotide sequence: TGTGCCAGCAGTCGGTCTCAAACCGGGGAGCTGTTTTTT.

CDR3 bases: TGCGCCAGCAGCCAAGATTCGGGGGTGGGTACTGAAGCTTTCTTT. This sequence encodes CASSQDSGVGTEAFF. The chain recombines TRBV4-3 with TRBJ1-1; a weak D match, TRBD1 (5 bases). The CDR3 has 15 residues. Germline-derived CDR1 and CDR2 are LGHNA and YSLEER. The germline V and J ends were trimmed by 0 bases and 5 bases, with 13 bases remaining between them.

The chain joins TRBV28 to TRBJ1-1, with 8 bases lining up with TRBD1. Per germline, CDR1 MDHEN and CDR2 SYDVKM. V shed 2 bases and J 5 bases; nucleotides not matched to a gene: 7. This CDR3 is built from 15 residues. DNA for the CDR3: TGTGCCAGCAGTTTAGGGACAGGCCCAAGGACTGAAGCTTTCTTT. Translated, it gives CASSLGTGPRTEAFF.

V usage is TRBV6-5 and J usage is TRBJ1-5; D is unclear. Germline CDR1 MNHEY, CDR2 SVGAGI. CDR3 length equals 15 residues. Between the trimmed V and J ends, which lost 5 bases and 4 bases, there was a span of 15 bases. For the CDR3, the DNA is TGTGCCAGCAGTAACAAAGGGTCACTGAATCAGCCCCAGCATTTT. Its protein is CASSNKGSLNQPQHF.

The chain combines TRBV30 with TRBJ1-6; D gene ambiguous. Germline V lookup: CDR1 GTSNPN, CDR2 SVGIG (reference sequence). The CDR3 runs 14 residues. V was clipped by 0 bases and J by 13 bases, with 16 bases between them. CDR3 DNA sequence: TGTGCCTGGAGTGTAAGTGGGCCCCATGGTCCCCTCCACTTT. This translates into CAWSVSGPHGPLHF.

The gene calls are TRBV27 and TRBJ1-2; 10 bases are shared with TRBD1. The CDR3 length is 15 residues. Germline CDR1 is MNHEY and CDR2 is SMNVEV (reference sequence). V shed 6 bases and J 6 bases; nucleotides not matched to a gene: 10. The CDR3 DNA sequence: TGTGCCAGCAGCCGGCCCGGGACAGGGGTGAATGGCTACACCTTC. The encoded protein is CASSRPGTGVNGYTF.

The chain has TRBV30 and TRBJ1-1; perhaps TRBD1 as D (6 bases). The germline gives CDR1 GTSNPN, CDR2 SVGIG (reference sequence). CDR3 length equals 15 residues. V dropped 3 bases and J dropped 5 bases, with 19 bases sitting between them. The CDR3 sequence: CAWRATRGKGTEAFF. The CDR3, as DNA: TGTGCCTGGAGGGCCACCAGGGGTAAGGGGACTGAAGCTTTCTTT. Full variable domain (remainder filled in from reference TRBV30 and TRBJ1-1): SQTIHQWPATLVQPVGSPLSLECTVEGTSNPNLYWYRQAAGRGLQLLFYSVGIGQISSEVPQNLSASRPQDRQFILSSKKLLLSDSGFYLCAWRATRGKGTEAFFGQGTRLTVV.

This rearrangement joins TRBV19 to TRBJ2-7; tentatively, D is TRBD1 or TRBD2 (5 bases each). There are 16 residues in the CDR3. The V gene lost 5 bases and the J gene lost 6 bases, with 23 bases spanning the gap. Germline V gene data show CDR1 as LNHDA and CDR2 as SQIVND (reference sequence). The chain's CDR3 is CASSPQAGTVAREQYF. In DNA, the CDR3 is TGTGCCAGTAGTCCACAGGCCGGGACCGTGGCTCGCGAGCAGTACTTC.

The rearrangement uses TRBV6-6 and TRBJ2-7, with TRBD1 matching over 7 bases. V trimming: 6 bases; J trimming: 3 bases; junction bases outside the gene matches: 5. There are 13 residues in the CDR3. Germline CDR1 reads MNHNY; CDR2 reads SVGAGI (reference sequence). CDR3 amino acids: CASSRQGFYEQYF. CDR3 nucleotides: TGTGCCAGCAGCAGACAGGGCTTCTACGAGCAGTACTTC.

Note on this clone: The sample carries other DNA sequences with the same CDR3. This chain links TRBV7-9 with TRBJ1-1; 7 bases fit TRBD1. The V and J ends lost 1 base and 3 bases, in that order; junction bases with no gene match: 2. The CDR3 has 14 residues. CDR1 is SEHNR and CDR2 is FQNEAQ in the germline V gene (reference sequence). The CDR3 DNA reads TGTGCCAGCAGCTTAGGACAGGGAGACACTGAAGCTTTCTTT. Its protein product is CASSLGQGDTEAFF. Looking up the rest from reference TRBV7-9 and TRBJ1-1 gives the full variable domain: DTGVSQNPRHKITKRGQNVTFRCDPISEHNRLYWYRQTLGQGPEFLTYFQNEAQLEKSRLLSDRFSAERPKGSFSTLEIQRTEQGDSAMYLCASSLGQGDTEAFFGQGTRLTVV.

V is TRBV7-6 and J is TRBJ2-5, with unresolved D. Per germline, CDR1 SGHVS and CDR2 FNYEAQ. Trimming shortened V by 5 bases and J by 5 bases, and 9 bases separated the two germline ends. The CDR3 loop spans 12 amino acids. CDR3 bases: TGTGCCAGCAGCAGGCAGTTGGAGACCCAGTACTTC. It translates to CASSRQLETQYF.

The gene calls are TRBV28 and TRBJ1-1; 7 positions match TRBD1. The trim removed 6 bases at V and 5 bases at J, leaving 6 bases unmatched. CDR1 and CDR2 from the germline V gene are MDHEN and SYDVKM. The length of the CDR3 is 13 residues. The CDR3 bases are TGTGCCAGCAGGACAGGGTTTGTGACTGAAGCTTTCTTT. Its protein product is CASRTGFVTEAFF.

The chain links TRBV5-1 to TRBJ2-2, with 10 bases lining up with TRBD1. Per the germline V gene, CDR1 is SGHRS and CDR2 is YFSETQ. V was pared by 3 bases and J by 4 bases, with 3 bases of the junction left unmatched. The CDR3 totals 15 residues. The CDR3 region is CASSYGQGGTGELFF. In nucleotides, the CDR3 is TGCGCCAGCAGCTACGGACAGGGGGGCACCGGGGAGCTGTTTTTT.

The rearrangement uses TRBV28 and TRBJ1-2; unclear D gene. The V and J ends lost 6 bases and 4 bases respectively, with 21 bases between them. CDR1 and CDR2 (germline): MDHEN, SYDVKM. The CDR3 extends over 16 amino acids. CDR3 in DNA: TGTGCCAGCAGCTCTGAAGGTCGAATGTCCCTCTATGGCTACACCTTC. It codes for CASSSEGRMSLYGYTF.

This chain uses TRBV7-3 with TRBJ2-1, with TRBD2 as a possible D gene (5 bases). V was shortened by 5 bases and J by 9 bases, with 17 bases between the two germline ends. CDR1 and CDR2 (germline): SGHTA, FQGTGA. The CDR3 contains 14 residues. The CDR3 loop reads CASSKSTRIGEQFF. In DNA, the CDR3 is TGTGCCAGCAGCAAATCTACTAGAATTGGTGAGCAGTTCTTC. Drawing the rest from reference TRBV7-3 and TRBJ2-1, the complete variable domain is GAGVSQTPSNKVTEKGKYVELRCDPISGHTALYWYRQSLGQGPEFLIYFQGTGAADDSGLPNDRFFAVRPEGSVSTLKIQRTERGDSAVYLCASSKSTRIGEQFFGPGTRLTVL.

The chain links TRBV5-1 to TRBJ2-5; D may be TRBD1 (5 bases). CDR3 length: 14 amino acids. V was cut by 6 bases and J by 1 base, with 13 bases left in between. The germline V gene encodes CDR1 SGHRS and CDR2 YFSETQ. The CDR3 spells CASTDNNRQETQYF. The CDR3, as DNA: TGCGCCAGCACGGACAACAACCGCCAAGAGACCCAGTACTTC.

This clone was seen a handful of times. This chain uses TRBV18 with TRBJ1-2; the D is unclear. V lost 2 bases and J 8 bases, leaving 15 bases between the germline ends. Germline CDR1 reads KGHSH; CDR2 reads LQKENI. This CDR3 has 14 residues. The CDR3 DNA follows: TGTGCCAGCTCACCAGGTCAGAGAGCTATCGGCTACACCTTC. As protein: CASSPGQRAIGYTF.

The V call is TRBV4-3, the J call TRBJ2-7; D could derive from TRBD1 or TRBD2 (5 bases each). V shed 6 bases and J shed 4 bases, with 22 bases lying between them. Germline V gene data show CDR1 as LGHNA and CDR2 as YSLEER. The CDR3 is made up of 16 amino acids. The CDR3 region has the DNA TGCGCCAGCAGTCACGGACTGGGGCCAGATTTTTACGAGCAGTACTTC. It codes for CASSHGLGPDFYEQYF.

There are a few counts of this clone. V usage is TRBV7-2 and J usage is TRBJ2-2, with D tentatively TRBD2 (5 bases). Trimming shortened V by 1 base and J by 7 bases, and 7 bases separated the two germline ends. CDR1 and CDR2 (germline): SGHTA, FQGNSA. This CDR3 spans 13 amino acids. CDR3 sequence: CASSLDRGGELFF. CDR3 coding DNA: TGTGCCAGCAGCTTAGATCGGGGCGGGGAGCTGTTTTTT.

This chain uses TRBV28 with TRBJ1-1; a possible D gene is TRBD1 (6 bases). Trimming left V 7 bases short and J 1 base short, with 16 bases between. The CDR3 consists of 15 residues. Germline CDR1 is MDHEN and CDR2 is SYDVKM. The chain's CDR3 is CASNSHPGQNTEAFF. In DNA, the CDR3 is TGTGCCAGCAACTCCCACCCGGGACAGAACACTGAAGCTTTCTTT.

This sequence joins TRBV5-4 and TRBJ1-1; a weak D match, TRBD1 (5 bases). V lost 0 bases to trimming and J lost 1 base, with 7 bases between them. CDR3 size: 14 residues. The germline gives CDR1 SGHNT, CDR2 YYREEE (reference sequence). As DNA, the CDR3 is TGTGCCAGCAGCTTGGCGCAGGGGAACACTGAAGCTTTCTTT. Encoded protein: CASSLAQGNTEAFF.

The gene calls are TRBV4-2 and TRBJ2-1; 8 bases line up with TRBD2. The germline V gene has CDR1 LGHNA and CDR2 YNFKEQ. After removal of 1 base from V and 3 bases from J, the junction contained 5 bases not matched to a gene. The CDR3 length is 16 residues. The CDR3: CASSQAFSGIYNEQFF. CDR3 coding DNA: TGTGCCAGCAGCCAAGCGTTTAGCGGGATCTACAATGAGCAGTTCTTC.

The chain is built from TRBV2 and TRBJ1-5, with 9 bases that match TRBD1. V trimming: 2 bases; J trimming: 6 bases; junction bases outside the gene matches: 11. Germline V gene sequence: CDR1 SNHLY, CDR2 FYNNEI. The CDR3 consists of 17 residues. CDR3 amino acids: CASSEMVWGQGSQPQHF. CDR3 in DNA: TGTGCCAGCAGTGAAATGGTTTGGGGACAGGGAAGTCAGCCCCAGCATTTT.